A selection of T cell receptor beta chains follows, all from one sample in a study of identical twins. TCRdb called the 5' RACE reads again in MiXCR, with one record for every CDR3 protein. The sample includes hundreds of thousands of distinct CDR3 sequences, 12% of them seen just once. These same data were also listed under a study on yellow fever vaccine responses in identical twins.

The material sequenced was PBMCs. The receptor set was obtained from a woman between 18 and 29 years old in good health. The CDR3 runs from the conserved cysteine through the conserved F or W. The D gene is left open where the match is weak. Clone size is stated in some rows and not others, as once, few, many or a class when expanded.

TGCGCCAGCAGCCAACCGACAGGGAAGGACACTGAAGCTTTCTTT | CASSQPTGKDTEAFF | TRBJ1-1 | TRBD1 | few | TRBV4-1
TGTGCCAGCAGTTACTCAGGGACAGCCACTTCATATGGCTACACCTTC | CASSYSGTATSYGYTF | TRBJ1-2 | TRBD1 | many | TRBV6-5
TGTGCCAGCAGGAGGACAGGGAGCGGGGAGCTGTTTTTT | CASRRTGSGELFF | TRBJ2-2 | TRBD1 | many | TRBV6-1
TGTGCCAGCAGCCCGGCGGCGGGAGCGGCCGGGGAGCTGTTTTTT | CASSPAAGAAGELFF | TRBJ2-2 | TRBD2 | . | TRBV7-6
TGTGCCAGCAGTTCCGGACTAGCGGGAGTCTACGAGCAGTACTTC | CASSSGLAGVYEQYF | TRBJ2-7 | TRBD2 | many | TRBV12-3/TRBV12-4
TGCAGCGTTGAAAGGGGCAGTAACACTGAAGCTTTCTTT | CSVERGSNTEAFF | TRBJ1-1 | . | many | TRBV29-1
TGTGCCAGCAGCCACGGACAGTCCCGCCCAGCTTTCTTT | CASSHGQSRPAFF | TRBJ1-1 | . | . | TRBV28
TGTGCCAGCAGCCAAGATATAACCTACGAGCAGTACTTC | CASSQDITYEQYF | TRBJ2-7 | . | . | TRBV3-1
TGTGCCAGCAGTCCACCGGGACTAGCGGGAGCTCGTGAGCAGTTCTTC | CASSPPGLAGAREQFF | TRBJ2-1 | TRBD2 | . | TRBV6-2/TRBV6-3
TGTGCCAGCAGTTACAGTGGGGGACACCAGCCCCAGCATTTT | CASSYSGGHQPQHF | TRBJ1-5 | . | . | TRBV6-5
TGTGCCAGCAGCCAAGGGACGCTTTACCAAGAGACCCAGTACTTC | CASSQGTLYQETQYF | TRBJ2-5 | . | few | TRBV3-1
TGCGCCAGCAGCCCCCGGGACAGGGTGGTGCTTGGGGTCCAAGAGACCCAGTACTTC | CASSPRDRVVLGVQETQYF | TRBJ2-5 | TRBD1 | few | TRBV5-1
TGTGCTAGTGGTTTAGAGCTCAGGTTGGGGGTGGATAATTCACCCCTCCACTTT | CASGLELRLGVDNSPLHF | TRBJ1-6 | . | . | TRBV12-5
TGTGCCAGCAGCTTAGGGACAGGGAGCACAGATACGCAGTATTTT | CASSLGTGSTDTQYF | TRBJ2-3 | TRBD1 | many | TRBV7-6
TGCGCCAGCAGGATAGGGTCGGAGCTTGCTAACTATGGCTACACCTTC | CASRIGSELANYGYTF | TRBJ1-2 | . | few | TRBV5-1
TGTGCTAGTGGACTAGTGCATGAGCAGTTCTTC | CASGLVHEQFF | TRBJ2-1 | . | few | TRBV12-5
TGTGCCAGCAGTGAATTGGCTGTAGGGAATGAGCAGTTCTTC | CASSELAVGNEQFF | TRBJ2-1 | . | . | TRBV25-1
TGCAGTGCTGGCGGACAGGGGAACACTGAAGCTTTCTTT | CSAGGQGNTEAFF | TRBJ1-1 | TRBD1 | few | TRBV20-1
TGTGCCAGCAGCTTGGAGCTAGCGGGAAAGGCCAATGAGCAGTTCTTC | CASSLELAGKANEQFF | TRBJ2-1 | TRBD2 | few | TRBV5-6
TGCAGTGCTAGAGCTGGCTCGGGGGGTTGGTATGGCTACACCTTC | CSARAGSGGWYGYTF | TRBJ1-2 | . | . | TRBV20-1
TGTGCCAGCAGCCAAGTGGCGCAGGCCTCCTACGAGCAGTACTTC | CASSQVAQASYEQYF | TRBJ2-7 | . | . | TRBV3-1
TGTGCCAGCAGCAACAGGGGGCTTTCCTACAATGAGCAGTTCTTC | CASSNRGLSYNEQFF | TRBJ2-1 | TRBD1 | few | TRBV12-3/TRBV12-4
TGCGCCAGCTCTCCAGACTGGACAGGTGACACTGAAGCTTTCTTT | CASSPDWTGDTEAFF | TRBJ1-1 | TRBD1 | few | TRBV5-1
TGTGCCATCAGGGATGGCTACACCGGGGAGCTGTTTTTT | CAIRDGYTGELFF | TRBJ2-2 | . | few | TRBV28
TGTGCCAGCCGCCGAGGACTAACACAGAACACCGGGGAGCTGTTTTTT | CASRRGLTQNTGELFF | TRBJ2-2 | . | . | TRBV3-1
TGTGCCAGCAGCGTAGGGCCGGGCACTAATGAAAAACTGTTTTTT | CASSVGPGTNEKLFF | TRBJ1-4 | . | once | TRBV9